The 26 T cell receptor beta chains below all came from one sample that was sequenced in a study of T cell responses to AZD1222 COVID-19 vaccine. The data were produced by immunoSEQ multiplex PCR, yet TCRdb's version contains in-frame clones alone and is incomplete. There are more than 85,000 clones in the sample; about four fifths occur only once, and 14% lies in the top ten. The material was peripheral blood, obtained 28 days after the second AZD1222 dose. The receptors were sampled from an adult who received the AZD1222 COVID-19 vaccine.

The rearrangement joins TRBV2 to TRBJ1-1; D gene unclear. The CDR3 runs 15 residues. Germline CDR1 and CDR2: SNHLY and FYNNEI. V was shortened by 1 base and J by 1 base, with 10 bases between the two germline ends. CDR3 sequence: CASSEGGTWNTEAFF. In DNA, the CDR3 is TGTGCCAGCAGTGAAGGGGGTACTTGGAACACTGAAGCTTTCTTT.

The chain employs TRBV27 and TRBJ1-3; no clear D. This CDR3 has 15 residues. With 6 bases removed from V and 0 bases from J, the gap between germline ends came to 12 bases. Looked up from germline, CDR1 is MNHEY and CDR2 is SMNVEV (reference sequence). The CDR3 DNA reads as TGTGCCAGCAGAATTCCGGAGGGCTCTGGAAACACCATATATTTT. The encoded protein is CASRIPEGSGNTIYF.

V usage is TRBV5-1 and J usage is TRBJ2-3; D is possibly TRBD1 or TRBD2 (5 bases each). CDR1 and CDR2 (germline): SGHRS, YFSETQ. V dropped 2 bases and J dropped 0 bases, with 10 bases sitting between them. This CDR3 is 15 amino acids long. CDR3 in amino acids: CASSLAGASTDTQYF. CDR3 nucleotides: TGCGCCAGCAGCTTAGCCGGGGCTAGCACAGATACGCAGTATTTT.

This chain uses TRBV18 with TRBJ2-5; 7 bases map to TRBD2. The CDR3 sequence is 14 residues long. CDR1 KGHSH and CDR2 LQKENI come from the germline V gene. J was trimmed by 3 bases and V by 3 bases; bases with no gene match: 4. CDR3 coding DNA: TGTGCCAGCTCACCCCAGGCGGGGGAAGAGACCCAGTACTTC. Its translation: CASSPQAGEETQYF.

As regards this clone: Other DNA variants within this sample encode the same CDR3. The V and J genes are TRBV30 and TRBJ1-4, with no clear D. The V gene lost 5 bases and the J gene lost 8 bases, with 12 bases spanning the gap. From germline, CDR1 is GTSNPN and CDR2 SVGIG (reference sequence). The CDR3 is 12 residues long. CDR3 sequence (DNA): TGTGCCTGGCGTGGGAATGGCGAAAAACTGTTTTTT. This translates into CAWRGNGEKLFF.

The chain uses TRBV30 and TRBJ1-2; D is undetermined. The germline V gene encodes CDR1 GTSNPN and CDR2 SVGIG (reference sequence). Trimming stripped 1 base from V and 5 bases from J, with 11 bases between. The CDR3 is 13 residues long. The CDR3 nucleotides read TGTGCCTGGAGTGGCGGCGGTGGATATGGCTACACCTTC. Residues: CAWSGGGGYGYTF.

This rearrangement joins TRBV7-3 to TRBJ2-3; D call uncertain. The CDR3 has 14 amino acids. CDR1 and CDR2 from the germline V gene are SGHTA and FQGTGA. Trimming left V 5 bases short and J 6 bases short, with 15 bases between. The CDR3 DNA follows: TGTGCCAGCAGCGCCGGGTCCCCCGGGGATACGCAGTATTTT. Residues: CASSAGSPGDTQYF. Supplemented by reference TRBV7-3 and TRBJ2-3, the full variable domain reads GAGVSQTPSNKVTEKGKYVELRCDPISGHTALYWYRQSLGQGPEFLIYFQGTGAADDSGLPNDRFFAVRPEGSVSTLKIQRTERGDSAVYLCASSAGSPGDTQYFGPGTRLTVL.

This clone was picked up a small number of times. This sequence joins TRBV7-6 and TRBJ1-1; D uncertain. With 3 bases removed from V and 1 base from J, the gap between germline ends came to 6 bases. CDR3 length equals 13 residues. CDR1 SGHVS and CDR2 FNYEAQ come from the germline V gene. The CDR3 DNA reads as TGTGCCAGCAGCTTGGACCCGAACACTGAAGCTTTCTTT. Residues: CASSLDPNTEAFF. Full variable domain (remainder filled in from reference TRBV7-6 and TRBJ1-1): GAGVSQSPRYKVTKRGQDVALRCDPISGHVSLYWYRQALGQGPEFLTYFNYEAQQDKSGLPNDRFSAERPEGSISTLTIQRTEQRDSAMYRCASSLDPNTEAFFGQGTRLTVV.

V is TRBV6-5 and J is TRBJ2-5, with D possibly TRBD2 on 6 matching bases. Between the trimmed V and J ends, which lost 6 bases and 6 bases, there was a span of 20 bases. CDR3 length equals 15 residues. Germline V gene sequence: CDR1 MNHEY, CDR2 SVGAGI. The DNA of the CDR3 is TGTGCCAGCAGGATAGCCGGGACTGCCCTACAGACCCAGTACTTC. Residues: CASRIAGTALQTQYF.

This sequence joins TRBV9 and TRBJ2-3; 12 bases map to TRBD2. There are 17 residues in the CDR3. Germline V gives CDR1 SGDLS, CDR2 YYNGEE. Unmatched junction bases numbered 10, after V lost 4 bases and J lost 4 bases. CDR3 amino acids: CASSPRGLAGGADTQYF. The CDR3 DNA follows: TGTGCCAGCAGCCCGCGGGGACTAGCGGGCGGGGCAGATACGCAGTATTTT.

V gene TRBV19 combines with J gene TRBJ1-6, with no clear D. V lost 6 bases and J lost 5, with 20 bases in between. This CDR3 contains 17 residues. The germline V gene encodes CDR1 LNHDA and CDR2 SQIVND (reference sequence). CDR3: CASSRPVGKGDNSPLHF. The DNA for the CDR3 is TGTGCCAGTAGCCGCCCGGTGGGGAAAGGAGATAATTCACCCCTCCACTTT.

The J gene is TRBJ1-3, the V gene TRBV5-1; no clear D. Trimming cost V 4 bases and J 2 bases, with 7 bases left between them. Germline CDR1 SGHRS, CDR2 YFSETQ. The CDR3 length is 13 residues. The CDR3 DNA reads TGCGCCAGCAGCAGTGGGACTGGAAACACCATATATTTT. As protein: CASSSGTGNTIYF.

The chain combines TRBV29-1 with TRBJ1-1; D not resolved. From germline, CDR1 is SQVTM and CDR2 ANQGSEA. Deletions cut 2 bases from V and 5 bases from J, with 12 bases between. CDR3 length: 13 amino acids. This chain's CDR3 is CSVEMPGGTEAFF. DNA of the CDR3: TGCAGCGTTGAAATGCCAGGTGGGACTGAAGCTTTCTTT.

J is TRBJ1-2 and V is TRBV5-4; D may be TRBD1 (5 bases). The V gene's germline CDR1 is SGHNT and CDR2 YYREEE (reference sequence). CDR3 length: 12 residues. The ends were cut back, 4 bases at V and 4 bases at J, with 8 bases in the middle. In nucleotides, the CDR3 is TGTGCCAGCAGCGCAGACAGCTATGGCTACACCTTC. Its protein product is CASSADSYGYTF.

The chain uses TRBV11-2 and TRBJ1-5; no clear D gene. V was pared by 5 bases and J by 4 bases, with 15 bases between. Germline V CDR1 and CDR2: SGHAT, FQNNGV. The CDR3 has 15 amino acids. DNA for the CDR3: TGTGCCAGCAGCAGGGATGAAATGTTAAATCAGCCCCAGCATTTT. Its protein is CASSRDEMLNQPQHF.

The gene calls are TRBV28 and TRBJ2-2, with TRBD2 identical over 8 bases. Germline lookup yields CDR1 MDHEN and CDR2 SYDVKM. The CDR3 consists of 17 residues. Germline trimming cut 5 bases from V and 5 bases from J; bases unmatched to any gene: 13. The CDR3 sequence: CASSTGGGVAGTGELFF. CDR3 DNA: TGTGCCAGCAGTACAGGCGGAGGTGTAGCGGGGACCGGGGAGCTGTTTTTT. The entire variable domain, with the rest obtained from reference TRBV28 and TRBJ2-2, is as follows: DVKVTQSSRYLVKRTGEKVFLECVQDMDHENMFWYRQDPGLGLRLIYFSYDVKMKEKGDIPEGYSVSREKKERFSLILESASTNQTSMYLCASSTGGGVAGTGELFFGEGSRLTVL.

Only a few counts were recorded for this clone. The chain combines TRBV4-1 with TRBJ2-3, with D possibly TRBD1 on 6 matching bases. This CDR3 has 15 amino acids. In germline, CDR1 is MGHRA, CDR2 YSYEKL. V lost 0 bases, J lost 1 base, and 8 bases lay in between. In DNA, the CDR3 is TGCGCCAGCAGCCAAGAGGGGGCGCGCACAGATACGCAGTATTTT. It encodes CASSQEGARTDTQYF.

The chain employs TRBV11-2 and TRBJ2-1, with D maybe TRBD2 (6 bases). The CDR3 consists of 16 residues. With 3 bases removed from V and 6 bases from J, the gap between germline ends came to 18 bases. The germline gives CDR1 SGHAT, CDR2 FQNNGV. The chain's CDR3 is CASSFGTVRASNEQFF. For the CDR3, the DNA is TGTGCCAGCAGCTTCGGGACTGTCAGGGCAAGCAATGAGCAGTTCTTC.

The chain links TRBV2 to TRBJ1-1; TRBD1 might be the D (5 bases). CDR1 SNHLY and CDR2 FYNNEI come from the germline V gene. The length of the CDR3 is 17 residues. V gave up 5 bases and J gave up 0 bases, with 19 bases separating them. The CDR3 spells CASSPQSLGEVNTEAFF. In nucleotides, the CDR3 is TGTGCCAGCAGTCCTCAGTCGTTGGGGGAGGTGAACACTGAAGCTTTCTTT.

The chain links TRBV11-1 to TRBJ1-2, with 9 bases that match TRBD1. V lost 4 bases to trimming and J lost 4 bases; unmatched junction nucleotides: 7. Germline loops: CDR1 SGHAT, CDR2 FQDESV (reference sequence). The CDR3 spans 15 residues. CDR3 residues: CASSSGTGLTYGYTF. In nucleotides, the CDR3 is TGTGCCAGCAGCTCCGGGACAGGGCTAACCTATGGCTACACCTTC. The full variable domain, rest sourced from reference TRBV11-1 and TRBJ1-2, is EAEVAQSPRYKITEKSQAVAFWCDPISGHATLYWYRQILGQGPELLVQFQDESVVDDSQLPKDRFSAERLKGVDSTLKIQPAELGDSAMYLCASSSGTGLTYGYTFGSGTRLTVV.

This chain joins TRBV27 and TRBJ2-7, with D unresolved. This CDR3 is 14 amino acids long. Between the trimmed V and J ends, which lost 4 bases and 5 bases, there was a span of 15 bases. Looked up from germline, CDR1 is MNHEY and CDR2 is SMNVEV (reference sequence). The CDR3 region is CASSSTVIRDEQYF. In DNA form, the CDR3 reads TGTGCCAGCAGTTCCACAGTTATTCGGGACGAGCAGTACTTC.

The chain combines TRBV7-9 with TRBJ1-1; 7 positions agree with TRBD1. The CDR3 loop spans 13 amino acids. J lost 4 bases, V lost 5 bases, and 4 bases had no gene match. Per germline, CDR1 SEHNR and CDR2 FQNEAQ (reference sequence). The CDR3 DNA sequence: TGTGCCAGCAGCCCCGACAGGGCCACTGAAGCTTTCTTT. Protein sequence: CASSPDRATEAFF.

This clone was recorded a few times. This sequence joins TRBV18 and TRBJ1-1; D remains ambiguous. Germline lookup yields CDR1 KGHSH and CDR2 LQKENI. CDR3 size: 14 residues. The V and J ends lost 2 bases and 1 base respectively, with 8 bases between them. CDR3 protein: CASSPGRPNTEAFF. The CDR3 nucleotides are TGTGCCAGCTCACCAGGACGGCCGAACACTGAAGCTTTCTTT.

The CDR3 region is CASSMDSRYEQYF. In nucleotides, the CDR3 is TGTGCCAGTAGTATGGACAGTCGCTACGAGCAGTACTTC. The chain couples TRBV19 to TRBJ2-7; a weak D match, TRBD1 (6 bases). The CDR3 covers 13 residues. CDR1 LNHDA and CDR2 SQIVND come from the germline V gene (reference sequence). V was clipped by 3 bases and J by 3 bases, with 9 bases between them.

This clone was counted between two and nine times. The V and J genes are TRBV27 and TRBJ2-7; D perhaps matches TRBD2 (6 bases). This CDR3 contains 11 residues. V lost 8 bases to trimming and J lost 2 bases, with 7 bases between them. CDR1 and CDR2 from the germline V gene are MNHEY and SMNVEV (reference sequence). CDR3 in amino acids: CASGGTYEQYF. In DNA form, the CDR3 reads TGTGCCAGCGGAGGGACCTACGAGCAGTACTTC.

The chain combines TRBV19 with TRBJ1-2; D unresolved. Trimming took 5 bases from V and 4 from J, leaving 17 bases between them. The V gene's germline CDR1 is LNHDA and CDR2 SQIVND (reference sequence). The CDR3 runs to 15 residues. CDR3 sequence: CASSRNDLSLYGYTF. The CDR3 bases are TGTGCCAGTAGTCGGAACGACCTATCCCTCTATGGCTACACCTTC.